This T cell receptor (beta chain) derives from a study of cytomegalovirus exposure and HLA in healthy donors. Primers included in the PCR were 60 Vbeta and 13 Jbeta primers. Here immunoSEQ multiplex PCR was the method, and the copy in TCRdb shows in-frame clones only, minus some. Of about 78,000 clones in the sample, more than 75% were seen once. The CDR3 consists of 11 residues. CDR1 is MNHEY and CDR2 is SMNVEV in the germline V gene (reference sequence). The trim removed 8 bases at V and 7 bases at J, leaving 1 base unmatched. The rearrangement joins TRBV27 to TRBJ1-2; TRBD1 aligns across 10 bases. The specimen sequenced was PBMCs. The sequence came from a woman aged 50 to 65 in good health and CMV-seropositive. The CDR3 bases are TGTGCCAGCGGACAGGGGGGTGGCTACACCTTC. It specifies CASGQGGGYTF.